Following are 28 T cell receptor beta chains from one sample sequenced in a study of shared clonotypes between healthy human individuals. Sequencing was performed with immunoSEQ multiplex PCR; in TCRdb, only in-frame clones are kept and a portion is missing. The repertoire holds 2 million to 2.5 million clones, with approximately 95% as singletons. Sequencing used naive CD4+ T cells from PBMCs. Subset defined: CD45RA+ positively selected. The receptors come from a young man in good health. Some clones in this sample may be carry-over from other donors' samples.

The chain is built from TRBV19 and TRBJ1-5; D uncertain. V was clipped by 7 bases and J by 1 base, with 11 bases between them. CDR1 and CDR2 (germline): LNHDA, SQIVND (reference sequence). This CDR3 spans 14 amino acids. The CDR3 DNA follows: TGTGCCAGTATGGGCCCGCTCAGCAATCAGCCCCAGCATTTT. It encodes CASMGPLSNQPQHF.

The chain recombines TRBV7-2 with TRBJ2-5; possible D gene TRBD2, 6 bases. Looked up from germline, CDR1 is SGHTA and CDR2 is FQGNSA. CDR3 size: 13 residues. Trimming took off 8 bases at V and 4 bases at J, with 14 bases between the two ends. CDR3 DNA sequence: TGTGCCAGCTTCCGGAGGGCCGGAGAGACCCAGTACTTC. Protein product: CASFRRAGETQYF.

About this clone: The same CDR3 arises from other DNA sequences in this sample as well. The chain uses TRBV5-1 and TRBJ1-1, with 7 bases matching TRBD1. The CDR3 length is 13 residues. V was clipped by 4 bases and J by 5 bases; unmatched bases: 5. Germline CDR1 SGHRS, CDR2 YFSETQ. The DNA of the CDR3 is TGCGCCAGCAGCCAGGGGGTTAATACTGAAGCTTTCTTT. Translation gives CASSQGVNTEAFF.

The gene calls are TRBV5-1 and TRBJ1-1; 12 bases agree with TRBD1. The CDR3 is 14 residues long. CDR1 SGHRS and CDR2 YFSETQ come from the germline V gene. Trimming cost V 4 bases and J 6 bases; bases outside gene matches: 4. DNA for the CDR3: TGCGCCAGCAGCCCCGGGACAGGGGGCTCTGAAGCTTTCTTT. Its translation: CASSPGTGGSEAFF.

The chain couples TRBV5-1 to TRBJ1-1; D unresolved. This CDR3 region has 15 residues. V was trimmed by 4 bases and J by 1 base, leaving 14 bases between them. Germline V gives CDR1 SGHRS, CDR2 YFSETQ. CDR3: CASSPSRHRNTEAFF. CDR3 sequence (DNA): TGCGCCAGCAGCCCCTCTAGACATAGGAACACTGAAGCTTTCTTT.

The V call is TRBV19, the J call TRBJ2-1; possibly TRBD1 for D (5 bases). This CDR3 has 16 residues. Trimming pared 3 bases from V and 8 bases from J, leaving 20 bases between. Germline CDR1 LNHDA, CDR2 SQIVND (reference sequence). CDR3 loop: CASSIWGQVLDDEQFF. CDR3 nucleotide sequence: TGTGCCAGTAGTATTTGGGGCCAAGTGCTTGACGATGAGCAGTTCTTC.

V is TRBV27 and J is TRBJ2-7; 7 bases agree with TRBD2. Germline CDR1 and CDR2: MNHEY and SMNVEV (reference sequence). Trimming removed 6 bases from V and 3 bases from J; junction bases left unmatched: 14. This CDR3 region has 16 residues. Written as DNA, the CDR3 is TGTGCCAGCAGCCCACTTTCGTGGGAGGGGAACTACGAGCAGTACTTC. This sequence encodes CASSPLSWEGNYEQYF.

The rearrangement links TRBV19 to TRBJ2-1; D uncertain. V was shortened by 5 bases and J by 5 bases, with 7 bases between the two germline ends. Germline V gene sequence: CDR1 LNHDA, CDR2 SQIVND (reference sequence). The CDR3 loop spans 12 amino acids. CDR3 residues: CASSLRNNEQFF. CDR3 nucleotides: TGTGCCAGTAGTCTGCGGAACAATGAGCAGTTCTTC.

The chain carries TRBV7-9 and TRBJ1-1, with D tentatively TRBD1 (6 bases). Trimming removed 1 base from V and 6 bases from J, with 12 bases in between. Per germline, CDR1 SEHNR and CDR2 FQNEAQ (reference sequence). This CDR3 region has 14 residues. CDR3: CASSLDRVLPEAFF. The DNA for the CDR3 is TGTGCCAGCAGCTTAGACAGGGTTTTGCCTGAAGCTTTCTTT.

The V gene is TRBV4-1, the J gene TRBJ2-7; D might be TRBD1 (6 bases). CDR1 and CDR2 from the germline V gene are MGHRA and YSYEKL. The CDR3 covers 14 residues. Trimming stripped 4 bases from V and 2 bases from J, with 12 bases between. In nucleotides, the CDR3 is TGCGCCAGCAGCCGGAGAGGGGGTCCCTACGAGCAGTACTTC. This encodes CASSRRGGPYEQYF.

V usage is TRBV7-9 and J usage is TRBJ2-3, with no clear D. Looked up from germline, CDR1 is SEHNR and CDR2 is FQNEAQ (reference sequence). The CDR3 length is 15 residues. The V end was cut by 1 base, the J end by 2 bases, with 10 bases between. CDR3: CASSLVGTYTDTQYF. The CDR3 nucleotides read TGTGCCAGCAGCTTAGTCGGCACATACACAGATACGCAGTATTTT. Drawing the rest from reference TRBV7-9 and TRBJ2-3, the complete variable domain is DTGVSQNPRHKITKRGQNVTFRCDPISEHNRLYWYRQTLGQGPEFLTYFQNEAQLEKSRLLSDRFSAERPKGSFSTLEIQRTEQGDSAMYLCASSLVGTYTDTQYFGPGTRLTVL.

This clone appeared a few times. CDR3 protein: CASSLLEGANTEAFF. CDR3 DNA sequence: TGTGCCAGCAGTTTATTGGAAGGGGCGAACACTGAAGCTTTCTTT. The rearrangement joins TRBV28 to TRBJ1-1, with D tentatively TRBD1 (5 bases). V lost 1 base and J 1 base, leaving 10 bases between the germline ends. Germline loops: CDR1 MDHEN, CDR2 SYDVKM. The CDR3 spans 15 residues.

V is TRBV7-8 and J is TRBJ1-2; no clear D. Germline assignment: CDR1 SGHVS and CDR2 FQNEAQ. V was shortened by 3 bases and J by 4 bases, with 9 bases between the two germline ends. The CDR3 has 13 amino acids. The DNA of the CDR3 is TGTGCCAGCAGCTTGCTGGGATTCTATGGCTACACCTTC. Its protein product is CASSLLGFYGYTF.

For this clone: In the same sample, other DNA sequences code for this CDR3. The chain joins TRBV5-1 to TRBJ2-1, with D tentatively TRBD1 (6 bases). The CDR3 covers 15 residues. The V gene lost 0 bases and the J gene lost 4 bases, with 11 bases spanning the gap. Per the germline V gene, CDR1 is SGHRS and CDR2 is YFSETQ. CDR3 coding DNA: TGCGCCAGCAGCTTGGGGGGGCGAGGATACAATGAGCAGTTCTTC. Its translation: CASSLGGRGYNEQFF.

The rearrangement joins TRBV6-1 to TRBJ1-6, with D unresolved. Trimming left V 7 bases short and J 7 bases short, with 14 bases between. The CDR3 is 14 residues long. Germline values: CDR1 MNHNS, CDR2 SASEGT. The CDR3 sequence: CASTKGGGNSPLHF. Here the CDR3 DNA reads TGTGCCAGCACGAAGGGCGGTGGGAATTCACCCCTCCACTTT.

This chain's CDR3 is CASSHLTGGEQPQHF. The CDR3 DNA is TGTGCCAGCAGTCACCTGACAGGGGGCGAACAGCCCCAGCATTTT. The gene calls are TRBV2 and TRBJ1-5; 10 positions match TRBD1. V shed 5 bases and J 7 bases; nucleotides not matched to a gene: 8. The CDR3 consists of 15 residues. Germline CDR1 reads SNHLY; CDR2 reads FYNNEI.

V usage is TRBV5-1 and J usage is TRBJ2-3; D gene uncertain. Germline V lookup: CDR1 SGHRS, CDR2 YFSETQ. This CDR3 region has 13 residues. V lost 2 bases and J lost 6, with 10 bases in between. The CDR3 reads CASSFAPEDTQYF. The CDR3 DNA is TGCGCCAGCAGCTTCGCCCCTGAGGATACGCAGTATTTT.

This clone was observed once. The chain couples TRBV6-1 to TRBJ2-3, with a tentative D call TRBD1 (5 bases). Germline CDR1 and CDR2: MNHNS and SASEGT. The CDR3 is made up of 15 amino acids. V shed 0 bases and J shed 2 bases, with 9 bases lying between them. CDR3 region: CASSEANRFTDTQYF. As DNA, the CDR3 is TGTGCCAGCAGTGAAGCAAACAGGTTCACAGATACGCAGTATTTT.

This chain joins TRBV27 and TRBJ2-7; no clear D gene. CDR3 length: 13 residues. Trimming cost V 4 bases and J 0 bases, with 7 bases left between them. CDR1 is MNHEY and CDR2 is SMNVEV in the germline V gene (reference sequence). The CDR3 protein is CASSYLASYEQYF. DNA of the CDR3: TGTGCCAGCAGTTACCTCGCCTCCTACGAGCAGTACTTC.

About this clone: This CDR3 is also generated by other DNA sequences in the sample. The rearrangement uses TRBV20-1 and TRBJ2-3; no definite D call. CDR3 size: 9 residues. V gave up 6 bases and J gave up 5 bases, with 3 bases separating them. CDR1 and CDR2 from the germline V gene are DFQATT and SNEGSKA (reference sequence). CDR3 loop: CSAGDTQYF. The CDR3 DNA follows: TGCAGTGCGGGAGATACGCAGTATTTT.

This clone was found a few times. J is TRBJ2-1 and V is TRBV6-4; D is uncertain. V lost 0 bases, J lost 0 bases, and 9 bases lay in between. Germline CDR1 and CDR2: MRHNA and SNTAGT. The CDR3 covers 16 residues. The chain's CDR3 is CASSDSSKRSYNEQFF. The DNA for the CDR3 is TGTGCCAGCAGTGACTCGAGTAAGCGCTCCTACAATGAGCAGTTCTTC.

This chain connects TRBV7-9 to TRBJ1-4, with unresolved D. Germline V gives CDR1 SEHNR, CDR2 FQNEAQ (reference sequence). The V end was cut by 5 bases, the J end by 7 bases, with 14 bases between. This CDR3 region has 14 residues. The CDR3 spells CASSPGGRGEKLFF. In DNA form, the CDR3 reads TGTGCCAGCAGCCCCGGAGGGAGAGGTGAAAAACTGTTTTTT.

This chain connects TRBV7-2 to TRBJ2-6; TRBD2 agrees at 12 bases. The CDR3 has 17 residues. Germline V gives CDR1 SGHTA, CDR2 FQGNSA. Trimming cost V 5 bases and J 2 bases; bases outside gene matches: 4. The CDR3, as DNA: TGTGCCAGCAGCGGGCTAGCGGGAGGGCCTGGGGCCAACGTCCTGACTTTC. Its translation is CASSGLAGGPGANVLTF.

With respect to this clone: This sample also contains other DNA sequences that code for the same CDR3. The CDR3 bases are TGCGCCAGCAGCCCAGGGACAGGGGGTTACGAGCAGTACTTC. Its translation: CASSPGTGGYEQYF. The rearrangement uses TRBV5-1 and TRBJ2-7, with TRBD1 matching 11 bases. Germline V gene data show CDR1 as SGHRS and CDR2 as YFSETQ. This CDR3 spans 14 amino acids. The V gene end was trimmed by 4 bases and the J gene end by 4 bases; junction bases not matched to a gene: 4.

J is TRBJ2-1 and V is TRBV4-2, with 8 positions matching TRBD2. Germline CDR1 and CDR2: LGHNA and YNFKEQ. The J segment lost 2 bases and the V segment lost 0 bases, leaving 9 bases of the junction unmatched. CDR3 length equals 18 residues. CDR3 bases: TGTGCCAGCAGCCAAGATTTTTCGGGGGGGGGACCCTACAATGAGCAGTTCTTC. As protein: CASSQDFSGGGPYNEQFF.

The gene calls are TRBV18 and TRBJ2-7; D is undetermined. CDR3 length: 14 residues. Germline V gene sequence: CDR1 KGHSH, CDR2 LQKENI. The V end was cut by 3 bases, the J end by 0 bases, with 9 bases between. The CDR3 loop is CASSPRAFSYEQYF. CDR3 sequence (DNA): TGTGCCAGCTCACCTCGGGCGTTCTCCTACGAGCAGTACTTC.

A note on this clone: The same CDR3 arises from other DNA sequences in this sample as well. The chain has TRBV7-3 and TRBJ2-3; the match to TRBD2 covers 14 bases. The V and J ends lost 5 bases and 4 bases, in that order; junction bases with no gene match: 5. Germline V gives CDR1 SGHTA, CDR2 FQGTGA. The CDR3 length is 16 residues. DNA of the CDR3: TGTGCCAGCAGCACGGGACTAGCGGGAGTGGCAGATACGCAGTATTTT. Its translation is CASSTGLAGVADTQYF.

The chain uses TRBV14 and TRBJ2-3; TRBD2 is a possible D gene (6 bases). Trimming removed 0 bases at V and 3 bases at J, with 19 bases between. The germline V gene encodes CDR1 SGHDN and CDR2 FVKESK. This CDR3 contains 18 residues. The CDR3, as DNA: TGTGCCAGCAGCCAAGACAGGGAGGTCTTACGGGGGACAGATACGCAGTATTTT. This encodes CASSQDREVLRGTDTQYF.